Below, 3 T cell receptor beta chains from the same sample are listed, as sequenced in a study of control samples from healthy donors and cancer patients. Assay: immunoSEQ multiplex PCR; the TCRdb copy retains only in-frame clones and omits some. The sample lists over 150,000 clones; roughly 95% were seen once. Sequenced material: blood. The source is a woman in her thirties in good health.

The rearrangement joins TRBV19 to TRBJ2-7; perhaps D is TRBD1 or TRBD2 (5 bases each). Germline loops: CDR1 LNHDA, CDR2 SQIVND (reference sequence). This CDR3 is built from 12 residues. V was trimmed by 5 bases and J by 2 bases, leaving 7 bases between them. The DNA of the CDR3 is TGTGCCAGTAGTGGGACCGCCTACGAGCAGTACTTC. Residues: CASSGTAYEQYF.

The chain links TRBV15 to TRBJ2-7, with 8 bases matching TRBD1. This CDR3 has 16 amino acids. Germline V gene lookup returns CDR1 LNHNV and CDR2 YYDKDF (reference sequence). Trimming removed 0 bases from V and 5 bases from J; junction bases left unmatched: 9. For the CDR3, the DNA is TGTGCCACCAGCAGAGATATTGGACAGGGCTTGGACGAGCAGTACTTC. Residues: CATSRDIGQGLDEQYF.

The chain joins TRBV30 to TRBJ1-3; no clear D. Trimming shortened V by 4 bases and J by 0 bases, and 7 bases separated the two germline ends. The CDR3 extends over 13 amino acids. Germline lookup yields CDR1 GTSNPN and CDR2 SVGIG (reference sequence). In DNA form, the CDR3 reads TGTGCCTGGATGATGAGCTCTGGAAACACCATATATTTT. It is translated as CAWMMSSGNTIYF.